This T cell receptor beta chain was profiled in a study of cytomegalovirus exposure and HLA in healthy donors. Germline-derived CDR1 and CDR2 are LGHNA and YNFKEQ. J lost 2 bases, V lost 1 base, and 3 bases had no gene match. The CDR3 sequence is 16 residues long. Researchers ran the PCR with 60 Vbeta and 13 Jbeta primers. Here immunoSEQ multiplex PCR was the method, and the copy in TCRdb shows in-frame clones only, minus some. The listing contains around 140,000 clones. Overall study results and limits: The authors excluded some V segments, including TRBV6-2 and TRBV6-3, as indistinguishable.

Of note for this clone: Its antigen remains unidentified.

The sequenced material came from PBMCs. The sequence came from a woman aged 45-65 years in good health and CMV-seronegative. The rearrangement joins TRBV4-2 to TRBJ2-2; 8 bases align to TRBD2. The CDR3 DNA reads TGTGCCAGCAGCCAAGGGACTAGCCTCAACACCGGGGAGCTGTTTTTT. Translated, it gives CASSQGTSLNTGELFF.